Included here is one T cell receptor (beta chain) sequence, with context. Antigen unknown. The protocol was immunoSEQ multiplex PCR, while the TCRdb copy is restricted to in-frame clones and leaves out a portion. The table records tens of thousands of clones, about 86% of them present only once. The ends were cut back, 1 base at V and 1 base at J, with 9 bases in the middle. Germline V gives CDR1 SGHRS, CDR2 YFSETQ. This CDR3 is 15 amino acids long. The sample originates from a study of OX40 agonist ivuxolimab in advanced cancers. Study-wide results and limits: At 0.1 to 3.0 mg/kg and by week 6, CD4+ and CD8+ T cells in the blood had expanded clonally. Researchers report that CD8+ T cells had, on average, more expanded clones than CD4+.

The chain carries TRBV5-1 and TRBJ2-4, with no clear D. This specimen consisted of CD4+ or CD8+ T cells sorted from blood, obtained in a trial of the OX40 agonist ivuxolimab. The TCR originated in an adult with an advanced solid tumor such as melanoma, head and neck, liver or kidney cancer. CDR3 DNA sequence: TGCGCCAGCAGCTTGATGCCCGGGGCCAAAAACATTCAGTACTTC. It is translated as CASSLMPGAKNIQYF.